This T cell receptor beta chain emerged from a study of Graves' ophthalmopathy and Graves' hyperthyroidism. Amplification targeted the TCR beta CDR3 regions, with RNA transcripts as the source material. Amplification began with first-round RT-PCR using HTBI primers, then second-round multiplex PCR was performed. TCRdb processed the multiplex PCR reads anew with MiXCR; each CDR3 protein has one entry. The sample consists of around 600,000 distinct CDR3 sequences, 35% to 50% of them appearing once. CDR3 length: 20 amino acids. Germline assignment: CDR1 LNHNV and CDR2 YYDKDF (reference sequence). V lost 0 bases and J lost 3, with 24 bases in between. This clonotype occurred many times. Fresh peripheral blood (approximately 9.2 ml) yielded the PBMCs.

The sample comprised peripheral blood. The sequence derives from an adult man with Graves' ophthalmopathy. This chain connects TRBV15 to TRBJ1-5; D is undetermined. CDR3 in amino acids: CATSRDRSEYFRNPNQPQHF. CDR3 coding DNA: TGTGCCACCAGCAGAGATAGAAGCGAGTACTTCAGAAACCCCAATCAGCCCCAGCATTTT.